In this sample, the clone carrying this T cell receptor (beta chain) turned up a few times. Its antigen is as yet unknown. Researchers built TCR beta libraries using quantitative 5'-RACE with molecular barcodes. MiXCR was run by TCRdb on the 5' RACE reads, yielding one entry per CDR3 protein. The profile covers tens of thousands of distinct CDR3 sequences, with around 6.4% appearing a single time and just under 5% taken by the ten largest. V dropped 10 bases and J dropped 4 bases, with 19 bases sitting between them. The CDR3 is made up of 14 amino acids. Germline lookup yields CDR1 MNHNS and CDR2 SASEGT. These data originate in a study of CD8 T cells in ankylosing spondylitis. Study-level points and caveats: There was a TCR beta motif, made of several highly homologous variants, that appeared characteristic of ankylosing spondylitis blood. Within peripheral blood, clones linked to disease were CD8+ and relatively rare. There was reportedly significant enrichment of clones that were disease-linked in matched ankylosing spondylitis synovial fluid.

J is TRBJ1-2 and V is TRBV6-1; D call uncertain. The receptor was isolated from a male donor with ankylosing spondylitis. Sample: synovial fluid, either unsorted or a sorted T cell fraction (not recorded which). The chain's CDR3 is CATAQSGAPYGYTF. In DNA form, the CDR3 reads TGTGCCACAGCCCAGTCAGGCGCCCCCTATGGCTACACCTTC.